This T cell receptor beta chain comes out of a study of blood T cell repertoires in COVID-19. CDR1 and CDR2 from the germline V gene are SNHLY and FYNNEI. The CDR3 spans 14 residues. V was trimmed by 11 bases and J by 2 bases, leaving 17 bases between them. TCRdb's copy holds only in-frame clones and misses some; the assay was immunoSEQ multiplex PCR. The sample records about 55,000 clones, about 87% being singletons. Input material: peripheral blood. The receptor's source is a man aged 35 to 55 with COVID-19, enrolled during active disease. The rearrangement joins TRBV2 to TRBJ2-3; D perhaps matches TRBD2 (5 bases). For the CDR3, the DNA is TGTGCCTCGATGCGGAGGACCGCCACAGATACGCAGTATTTT. It encodes CASMRRTATDTQYF.